This T cell receptor beta chain was documented in a study of T cell repertoires in cytomegalovirus infection. Background on the study: Public TCR beta signatures indicated both CMV infection and matching HLA type.

TCRdb called the reads again in MiXCR, with one record for every CDR3 protein. There are nearly 550,000 distinct CDR3 sequences in the sample; 16% occur only once, and under 30% lies in the top ten. General study points: CMV-specific TCR beta clonotypes restricted by HLA-C were the ones dominating the ex vivo response.

Trimming at V came to 6 bases and at J to 6 bases, leaving 6 bases not matched to a gene. Germline V gives CDR1 MNHNY, CDR2 SVGAGI (reference sequence). The CDR3 is 14 residues long. This clonotype has a handful of counts. Its antigen is not identified. V and J are TRBV6-6 and TRBJ2-1; 9 bases are shared with TRBD2. The sequence was obtained from a human donor in good health (CMV status not recorded). Some clones in this sample may be carry-over from other donors' samples. Material for sequencing was CD8+ T cells from PBMCs. The CDR3 nucleotides read TGTGCCAGCAGGCCGGGACTAGCCATCAATGAGCAGTTCTTC. Its translation: CASRPGLAINEQFF.